The subject of this entry is one T cell receptor (beta chain). The sample comes from a study of cytomegalovirus exposure and HLA in healthy donors. The data were produced by immunoSEQ multiplex PCR, yet TCRdb's version contains in-frame clones alone and is incomplete. The sample records around 140,000 clones, around nine tenths being singletons. There are 15 residues in the CDR3. Losses at the gene ends were 3 bases for V and 5 bases for J; bases not matched to a gene: 5. CDR1 is LNHDA, CDR2 SQIVND, per germline (reference sequence). The receptor comes from a man younger than 30 in good health and CMV-seropositive. The chain has TRBV19 and TRBJ2-1, with 9 bases that match TRBD2. The material sequenced was PBMCs. CDR3 sequence (DNA): TGTGCCAGTAGTATGTCCAGCGGGAGGAACAATGAGCAGTTCTTC. It is translated as CASSMSSGRNNEQFF.